This passage covers 13 T cell receptor beta chains from one sample sequenced in a study of cytotoxic CD8 clonotypes in ibrutinib-treated CLL. Using immunoSEQ multiplex PCR, the repertoire was profiled, and TCRdb retains in-frame clones only, with some absent. The table includes hundreds of thousands of clones, 70% detected once. The specimen comprised PBMCs, sampled after 24 months of ibrutinib treatment. Source of these receptors: a human donor with chronic lymphocytic leukemia.

The V gene is TRBV5-4, the J gene TRBJ2-7; D is undetermined. The CDR3 runs to 15 residues. In germline, CDR1 is SGHNT, CDR2 YYREEE (reference sequence). The germline V and J ends were trimmed by 0 bases and 0 bases, with 10 bases remaining between them. Here the CDR3 DNA reads TGTGCCAGCAGCTTGGGGGCAGACCCCTCCTACGAGCAGTACTTC. Its translation: CASSLGADPSYEQYF.

This rearrangement joins TRBV9 to TRBJ1-1; D uncertain. Trimming removed 5 bases at V and 11 bases at J, with 16 bases between. The CDR3 is made up of 12 amino acids. Germline V CDR1 and CDR2: SGDLS, YYNGEE. The chain's CDR3 is CASSLGVGRAFF. For the CDR3, the DNA is TGTGCCAGCAGTCTCGGGGTCGGACGGGCTTTCTTT.

The genes are TRBV9 and TRBJ2-3, with TRBD2 matching 8 bases. The CDR3 spans 17 residues. V gave up 0 bases and J gave up 2 bases; unmatched junction bases: 8. Germline CDR1 and CDR2: SGDLS and YYNGEE. CDR3 sequence: CASSVGLATANTDTQYF. CDR3 DNA: TGTGCCAGCAGCGTAGGACTAGCGACTGCAAACACAGATACGCAGTATTTT.

This chain uses TRBV28 with TRBJ2-7; D not certain. From germline, CDR1 is MDHEN and CDR2 SYDVKM. This CDR3 comprises 12 residues. V lost 4 bases and J 0 bases, leaving 4 bases between the germline ends. The DNA of the CDR3 is TGTGCCAGCAGTTATACCTCCTACGAGCAGTACTTC. As protein: CASSYTSYEQYF.

The chain employs TRBV7-9 and TRBJ2-1, with D maybe TRBD2 (6 bases). Trimming removed 5 bases at V and 0 bases at J, with 14 bases between. Germline lookup yields CDR1 SEHNR and CDR2 FQNEAQ (reference sequence). This CDR3 spans 16 amino acids. This chain's CDR3 is CASSLTPSVSYNEQFF. CDR3 nucleotide sequence: TGTGCCAGCAGCCTGACACCTAGCGTCTCCTACAATGAGCAGTTCTTC.

The V and J genes are TRBV11-2 and TRBJ2-7, with no clear D. CDR1 SGHAT and CDR2 FQNNGV come from the germline V gene. V lost 3 bases and J lost 4, with 25 bases in between. The CDR3 runs 18 residues. The CDR3 spells CASSFSGGWTTAGYEQYF. The CDR3 region has the DNA TGTGCCAGCAGCTTCTCTGGTGGGTGGACGACTGCTGGTTACGAGCAGTACTTC. Together with reference TRBV11-2 and TRBJ2-7, the CDR3 gives the full variable domain: EAGVAQSPRYKIIEKRQSVAFWCNPISGHATLYWYQQILGQGPKLLIQFQNNGVVDDSQLPKDRFSAERLKGVDSTLKIQPAKLEDSAVYLCASSFSGGWTTAGYEQYFGPGTRLTVT.

This sequence joins TRBV28 and TRBJ2-2; unclear D gene. Germline loops: CDR1 MDHEN, CDR2 SYDVKM. CDR3 length equals 14 residues. Trimming took 3 bases from V and 4 from J, leaving 9 bases between them. The CDR3 DNA reads TGTGCCAGCAGTTTTCCCGGGCGCACCGGGGAGCTGTTTTTT. Residues: CASSFPGRTGELFF.

CDR3 in amino acids: CASISGGTYNEQFF. As DNA, the CDR3 is TGTGCCAGCATTTCGGGGGGTACCTACAATGAGCAGTTCTTC. J is TRBJ2-1 and V is TRBV28; 7 bases agree with TRBD2. The CDR3 is made up of 14 amino acids. Germline CDR1 reads MDHEN; CDR2 reads SYDVKM. Trimming removed 7 bases from V and 2 bases from J; junction bases left unmatched: 5.

This chain links TRBV27 with TRBJ2-2, with D unresolved. The germline gives CDR1 MNHEY, CDR2 SMNVEV (reference sequence). The CDR3 length is 14 residues. Trimming stripped 5 bases from V and 7 bases from J, with 14 bases between. The chain's CDR3 is CASSTDKRGGELFF. The CDR3 region has the DNA TGTGCCAGCAGTACGGATAAGAGAGGCGGGGAGCTGTTTTTT.

The chain couples TRBV18 to TRBJ1-2; no clear D gene. V was shortened by 6 bases and J by 4 bases, with 15 bases between the two germline ends. This CDR3 region has 14 residues. The germline gives CDR1 KGHSH, CDR2 LQKENI. In DNA form, the CDR3 reads TGTGCCAGCTCCCCGGGTGATACTTCCTATGGCTACACCTTC. Amino acids: CASSPGDTSYGYTF.

This rearrangement joins TRBV28 to TRBJ2-1, with 11 bases identical to TRBD2. This CDR3 spans 16 amino acids. V was clipped by 6 bases and J by 4 bases; unmatched bases: 8. CDR1 and CDR2 from the germline V gene are MDHEN and SYDVKM. CDR3 region: CASSSFGTSGYNEQFF. The CDR3 DNA reads as TGTGCCAGCAGCTCATTTGGGACTAGCGGATACAATGAGCAGTTCTTC.

This clone came up a few times. The CDR3 reads CSVAGTEFNYGYTF. In DNA, the CDR3 is TGCAGCGTCGCCGGGACAGAATTTAACTATGGCTACACCTTC. This chain uses TRBV29-1 with TRBJ1-2, with 7 bases that match TRBD1. The germline V gene has CDR1 SQVTM and CDR2 ANQGSEA. The CDR3 is 14 amino acids. Trimming took 6 bases from V and 1 from J; bases not matched to a gene: 8.

The rearrangement joins TRBV10-1 to TRBJ2-7; D not resolved. The CDR3 consists of 12 residues. Trimming stripped 2 bases from V and 4 bases from J, with 6 bases between. Germline V gene lookup returns CDR1 WNHNN and CDR2 SYGVQD (reference sequence). The CDR3 DNA is TGCGCCAGCAGTGAGGGCGGTTACGAGCAGTACTTC. It translates to CASSEGGYEQYF.